The clone carrying this TCR beta chain has just a few counts. The sample is drawn from a study of beta chain features in type 1 diabetes. In germline, CDR1 is SGHDT, CDR2 YYEEEE. V was pared by 3 bases and J by 1 base, with 13 bases between. This CDR3 spans 16 amino acids. The study reverse transcribed the entire isolated RNA, so it sequenced expressed TCRB transcripts. The repertoire was sequenced with immunoSEQ multiplex PCR; TCRdb's copy has only in-frame clones and lacks some. The sample has about 290,000 clones, roughly 8% seen once. V is TRBV5-6 and J is TRBJ2-2, with D tentatively TRBD1 (5 bases). Sequencing was carried out using central memory CD4+ T cells from blood. This TCR was sampled from a woman younger than 35 in good health. CDR3 nucleotide sequence: TGTGCCAGCAGCTCCAGGGCCACGATGAACACCGGGGAGCTGTTTTTT. Translation gives CASSSRATMNTGELFF.